One sample yielded the 29 T cell receptor beta chains listed below, sequenced in a study of OX40 agonist ivuxolimab in advanced cancers. Here immunoSEQ multiplex PCR was the method, and the copy in TCRdb shows in-frame clones only, minus some. Of 60,000 or so clones listed, over 70% are singletons. The sample was CD4+ or CD8+ T cells sorted from blood, taken in a trial of the OX40 agonist ivuxolimab. All receptors derive from an adult with an advanced solid tumor such as melanoma, head and neck, liver or kidney cancer.

About this clone itself: One end of the junction does not line up with germline, which may come from a read error. The chain carries TRBV6-5 and TRBJ2-7; D is unresolved. CDR1 MNHEY and CDR2 SVGAGI come from the germline V gene. The CDR3 runs to 10 residues. The CDR3, as DNA: TGTGCAAGCACGAGTGACGAGCAGTACTTC. This encodes CASTSDEQYF.

The chain couples TRBV28 to TRBJ1-2, with 7 nucleotides matching TRBD1. The CDR3 runs to 16 residues. Germline CDR1 and CDR2: MDHEN and SYDVKM. V was clipped by 5 bases and J by 4 bases; unmatched bases: 13. CDR3 in DNA: TGTGCCAGCAGTGTGACAGCGGACAGGAGACGCTATGGCTACACCTTC. Translated, it gives CASSVTADRRRYGYTF.

V and J are TRBV5-4 and TRBJ2-2; D may be TRBD1 or TRBD2 (6 bases each). CDR3 size: 14 residues. Germline CDR1 is SGHNT and CDR2 is YYREEE (reference sequence). V was cut by 4 bases and J by 5 bases, with 12 bases left in between. The CDR3 reads CASSQTGGTGELFF. The DNA of the CDR3 is TGTGCCAGCAGCCAGACAGGAGGGACCGGGGAGCTGTTTTTT.

The chain uses TRBV5-1 and TRBJ2-1; a possible D gene is TRBD2 (6 bases). Germline V CDR1 and CDR2: SGHRS, YFSETQ. V was clipped by 9 bases and J by 2 bases, with 9 bases between them. CDR3 size: 12 residues. This CDR3 reads CATRLAYNEQFF. Here the CDR3 DNA reads TGCGCCACCAGACTAGCCTACAATGAGCAGTTCTTC.

This clone has more than one count but fewer than ten. J is TRBJ2-4 and V is TRBV9; no clear D. V was pared by 5 bases and J by 0 bases, with 15 bases between. From germline, CDR1 is SGDLS and CDR2 YYNGEE. CDR3 size: 16 residues. CDR3 DNA sequence: TGTGCCAGCAGTCCCACGGGTTCGGAAGCCAAAAACATTCAGTACTTC. Protein: CASSPTGSEAKNIQYF. Full variable domain (outside the CDR3, taken from reference TRBV9 and TRBJ2-4): DSGVTQTPKHLITATGQRVTLRCSPRSGDLSVYWYQQSLDQGLQFLIQYYNGEERAKGNILERFSAQQFPDLHSELNLSSLELGDSALYFCASSPTGSEAKNIQYFGAGTRLSVL.

V usage is TRBV15 and J usage is TRBJ2-1, with 8 nucleotides matching TRBD2. Germline CDR1 reads LNHNV; CDR2 reads YYDKDF (reference sequence). This CDR3 comprises 16 residues. With 2 bases clipped from V and 1 base from J, the junction kept 4 bases outside the gene matches. The CDR3 bases are TGTGCCACCAGCAGATATAGCGGGAAGTCCTACAATGAGCAGTTCTTC. It is translated as CATSRYSGKSYNEQFF.

The chain uses TRBV7-3 and TRBJ1-6, with a possible D match to TRBD1 (5 bases). The V gene's germline CDR1 is SGHTA and CDR2 FQGTGA. There are 14 residues in the CDR3. With 3 bases removed from V and 10 bases from J, the gap between germline ends came to 13 bases. The CDR3 here is CASSFNRRYSPLHF. In DNA, the CDR3 is TGTGCCAGCAGCTTTAACAGGAGGTACTCACCCCTCCACTTT.

The chain links TRBV7-9 to TRBJ1-4; unclear D gene. Germline CDR1 SEHNR, CDR2 FQNEAQ (reference sequence). Trimming removed 6 bases from V and 0 bases from J, with 17 bases in between. The CDR3 consists of 17 residues. In DNA form, the CDR3 reads TGTGCCAGCAGGTTCCTACGGGTCTTTACAACTAATGAAAAACTGTTTTTT. This sequence encodes CASRFLRVFTTNEKLFF.

This chain uses TRBV9 with TRBJ2-1, with TRBD2 identical over 11 bases. The germline V gene encodes CDR1 SGDLS and CDR2 YYNGEE. This CDR3 has 15 residues. The J segment lost 5 bases and the V segment lost 0 bases, leaving 1 base of the junction unmatched. The chain's CDR3 is CASSVVSGGDNEQFF. CDR3 sequence (DNA): TGTGCCAGCAGCGTAGTTAGCGGGGGGGACAATGAGCAGTTCTTC.

This clone was observed once. The V call is TRBV4-1, the J call TRBJ2-1; possible D gene TRBD2, 6 bases. Per germline, CDR1 MGHRA and CDR2 YSYEKL. The V end was cut by 4 bases, the J end by 6 bases, with 16 bases between. The CDR3 spans 15 residues. CDR3 residues: CASSRTGTPLNEQFF. The CDR3 DNA reads as TGCGCCAGCAGCCGTACCGGGACTCCCCTCAATGAGCAGTTCTTC.

This chain connects TRBV6-1 to TRBJ2-7; TRBD1 matches at 7 bases. Germline CDR1 is MNHNS and CDR2 is SASEGT. The CDR3 contains 13 residues. Trimming removed 8 bases from V and 3 bases from J; junction bases left unmatched: 7. In DNA, the CDR3 is TGTGCCAGCCGACAGGGATCGTTCTACGAGCAGTACTTC. This codes for CASRQGSFYEQYF.

The chain employs TRBV7-3 and TRBJ1-1; TRBD1 is a possible D gene (5 bases). The CDR3 runs to 14 residues. In germline, CDR1 is SGHTA, CDR2 FQGTGA. Trimming removed 3 bases at V and 5 bases at J, with 13 bases between. CDR3 in amino acids: CASSLVGESTEAFF. In nucleotides, the CDR3 is TGTGCCAGCAGCTTGGTAGGGGAATCGACTGAAGCTTTCTTT.

The genes are TRBV27 and TRBJ1-6, with 9 positions matching TRBD1. With 9 bases clipped from V and 5 bases from J, the junction kept 8 bases outside the gene matches. The length of the CDR3 is 15 residues. Germline V gene sequence: CDR1 MNHEY, CDR2 SMNVEV (reference sequence). This CDR3 is CAREQDRGDNSPLHF. CDR3 nucleotides: TGTGCCAGAGAACAGGACAGGGGCGATAATTCACCCCTCCACTTT.

The rearrangement joins TRBV10-1 to TRBJ2-1, with 13 bases matching TRBD2. V dropped 6 bases and J dropped 8; count of bases not matched to a gene: 13. From germline, CDR1 is WNHNN and CDR2 SYGVQD (reference sequence). The CDR3 has 17 amino acids. This CDR3 reads CASRGGTSGEGGHEQFF. Written as DNA, the CDR3 is TGCGCCAGCAGAGGCGGGACTAGCGGGGAGGGAGGACATGAGCAGTTCTTC.

The V call is TRBV15, the J call TRBJ1-5, with 8 bases identical to TRBD1. Trimming removed 0 bases from V and 6 bases from J; junction bases left unmatched: 4. Germline lookup yields CDR1 LNHNV and CDR2 YYDKDF (reference sequence). The CDR3 is 15 amino acids. The CDR3 here is CATSRDTGGGQPQHF. The DNA of the CDR3 is TGTGCCACCAGCAGAGATACAGGGGGAGGTCAGCCCCAGCATTTT.

The chain links TRBV7-3 to TRBJ1-2; TRBD1 matches at 9 bases. Germline V lookup: CDR1 SGHTA, CDR2 FQGTGA. There are 17 residues in the CDR3. Losses at the gene ends were 0 bases for V and 3 bases for J; bases not matched to a gene: 8. Here the CDR3 DNA reads TGTGCCAGCAGCTTAACGGGGGGACAGGGTTCCCACTATGGCTACACCTTC. This gives the protein CASSLTGGQGSHYGYTF.

This clone appeared once. The chain couples TRBV2 to TRBJ2-7; D is uncertain. The CDR3 covers 14 residues. The germline V and J ends were trimmed by 2 bases and 10 bases, with 18 bases remaining between them. CDR1 and CDR2 (germline): SNHLY, FYNNEI. The CDR3 nucleotides read TGTGCCAGCAGTGAACCGGCAGAACAGCACCCCCAGTACTTC. It codes for CASSEPAEQHPQYF.

The chain has TRBV30 and TRBJ2-7; D call uncertain. V dropped 0 bases and J dropped 0 bases, with 12 bases sitting between them. The CDR3 spans 15 residues. CDR1 and CDR2 from the germline V gene are GTSNPN and SVGIG (reference sequence). In DNA, the CDR3 is TGTGCCTGGAGTGTTATAAGCGCATACTCCTACGAGCAGTACTTC. As protein: CAWSVISAYSYEQYF.

The rearrangement uses TRBV19 and TRBJ2-3; D remains ambiguous. V was cut by 7 bases and J by 2 bases, with 10 bases left in between. The CDR3 loop spans 13 amino acids. Germline CDR1 and CDR2: LNHDA and SQIVND (reference sequence). CDR3 coding DNA: TGTGCCAGTAACGACGGGTTCACAGATACGCAGTATTTT. Encoded protein: CASNDGFTDTQYF.

In this sample, this clone turned up once. The chain couples TRBV28 to TRBJ2-1; D is perhaps TRBD2 (6 bases). Per the germline V gene, CDR1 is MDHEN and CDR2 is SYDVKM. Between the trimmed V and J ends, which lost 5 bases and 6 bases, there was a span of 17 bases. This CDR3 has 15 amino acids. The CDR3 DNA reads TGTGCCAGCAGTGACTCCGGGATCGGGGGCAATGAGCAGTTCTTC. It encodes CASSDSGIGGNEQFF.

This chain connects TRBV19 to TRBJ2-3, with 9 bases aligning to TRBD2. This CDR3 region has 15 residues. The V and J ends lost 1 base and 4 bases, in that order; junction bases with no gene match: 3. Per germline, CDR1 LNHDA and CDR2 SQIVND (reference sequence). CDR3 DNA: TGTGCCAGTAGTATAGGCGGGAGGGTTGCAGATACGCAGTATTTT. Protein product: CASSIGGRVADTQYF.

The chain carries TRBV30 and TRBJ2-2; 9 bases are shared with TRBD1. CDR1 GTSNPN and CDR2 SVGIG come from the germline V gene (reference sequence). CDR3 length: 13 amino acids. Trimming cost V 7 bases and J 7 bases; bases outside gene matches: 7. For the CDR3, the DNA is TGTGCCTTCTCCGGGACAGGGATCGGGGAGCTGTTTTTT. Translation: CAFSGTGIGELFF.

In this sample, this clone turned up a few times. The V and J genes are TRBV5-1 and TRBJ1-1; D call uncertain. The CDR3 loop spans 13 amino acids. The V end lost 0 bases, the J end lost 10 bases, and 13 bases lay between the germline ends. The germline gives CDR1 SGHRS, CDR2 YFSETQ. Written as DNA, the CDR3 is TGCGCCAGCAGCTTGGATTTGGCTCCCGGAGCTTTCTTT. It translates to CASSLDLAPGAFF.

V usage is TRBV21-1 and J usage is TRBJ2-7; the table's D call, TRBD2, was not checked against the DNA. TRBV21-1 is recorded as a pseudogene. This CDR3 contains 11 residues. The DNA for the CDR3 is TGTGCCAGCAGCAAAGCCTCCGAGCAGTACTTC. This sequence encodes CASSKASEQYF.

The chain recombines TRBV28 with TRBJ1-5, with no clear D. Trimming took 2 bases from V and 0 from J, leaving 11 bases between them. In germline, CDR1 is MDHEN, CDR2 SYDVKM. The CDR3 consists of 16 residues. DNA of the CDR3: TGTGCCAGCAGTTTAGGGCAAGTCTATAGCAATCAGCCCCAGCATTTT. It codes for CASSLGQVYSNQPQHF.

The gene calls are TRBV15 and TRBJ2-1; the D gene is possibly TRBD1 (5 bases). The length of the CDR3 is 13 residues. The germline V gene has CDR1 LNHNV and CDR2 YYDKDF (reference sequence). V dropped 6 bases and J dropped 3 bases, with 9 bases sitting between them. The chain's CDR3 is CATSQTDYNEQFF. Written as DNA, the CDR3 is TGTGCCACCAGTCAGACAGACTACAATGAGCAGTTCTTC.

J is TRBJ1-5 and V is TRBV6-6, with a possible D match to TRBD1 (5 bases). Germline V CDR1 and CDR2: MNHNY, SVGAGI (reference sequence). Between the trimmed V and J ends, which lost 5 bases and 0 bases, there was a span of 14 bases. This CDR3 is 16 amino acids long. CDR3 region: CASSRYGQYSNQPQHF. The CDR3, as DNA: TGTGCCAGCAGTCGATACGGACAATATAGCAATCAGCCCCAGCATTTT.

V usage is TRBV11-2 and J usage is TRBJ1-4, with TRBD1 as a possible D gene (5 bases). The V and J ends lost 5 bases and 5 bases respectively, with 6 bases between them. The CDR3 runs to 12 residues. Looked up from germline, CDR1 is SGHAT and CDR2 is FQNNGV. CDR3 residues: CASSGGNEKLFF. For the CDR3, the DNA is TGTGCCAGCAGCGGGGGGAATGAAAAACTGTTTTTT.

CDR3 protein: CASSLGQGDHEQYF. DNA for the CDR3: TGTGCCAGCAGCTTGGGACAGGGGGACCACGAGCAGTACTTC. This chain uses TRBV7-9 with TRBJ2-7; 11 bases fit TRBD1. The CDR3 has 14 residues. The V gene's germline CDR1 is SEHNR and CDR2 FQNEAQ (reference sequence). The V segment lost 3 bases and the J segment 5 bases; nucleotides outside the gene matches: 3.